The T cell receptor beta chain under discussion was sequenced for a study of blood T cell repertoires in COVID-19. Study at large: COVID-19 samples, acute and convalescent, were from the United States, Italy and Spain. Sources were T cells, B-cell-depleted T cells, or PBMCs; the material itself was cDNA or gDNA.

As processed by the authors: Using reference gene primer amplification, nucleated cell counts were estimated. Generated by immunoSEQ multiplex PCR, the TCRdb table keeps only in-frame clones and is missing some. Clone size and V and J calls were adopted from that table, with D and trimming inferred from the DNA. Of fewer than 110,000 clones in the sample, 92% are singletons; the top ten hold approximately 5.8%. V dropped 6 bases and J dropped 3; count of bases not matched to a gene: 7. In germline, CDR1 is MNHEY, CDR2 SVGAGI. This CDR3 is 15 amino acids long. This receptor was identified in a man aged 50 or older with active COVID-19. The V and J genes are TRBV6-5 and TRBJ2-2; 7 bases line up with TRBD1. Specimen: peripheral blood. The CDR3 spells CASSQTGRYTGELFF. CDR3 nucleotide sequence: TGTGCCAGCAGCCAGACAGGGCGATACACCGGGGAGCTGTTTTTT.